A selection of T cell receptor beta chains follows, all from one sample in a study of cytomegalovirus exposure and HLA in healthy donors. Here immunoSEQ multiplex PCR was the method, and the copy in TCRdb shows in-frame clones only, minus some. The sample has more than 95,000 clones, around 86% seen once. The source material was PBMCs. These receptor sequences come from a woman under 30 in good health and CMV-seropositive. The CDR3 runs from the conserved cysteine through the conserved F or W. The D gene is left open where the match is weak. The size field is filled for only some rows; it gives once, few, many or a size class.

TRBJ2-1 | TRBD2 | . | TRBV7-2 | CASSRDYSYNEQFF | TGTGCCAGCAGCCGGGACTATTCCTACAATGAGCAGTTCTTC
TRBJ1-4 | . | . | TRBV28 | CASSPIAGPNEKLFF | TGTGCCAGCAGTCCGATCGCGGGGCCTAATGAAAAACTGTTTTTT
TRBJ2-1 | TRBD2 | once | TRBV6-1 | CAIGGLAGGSGEQFF | TGTGCCATCGGCGGGCTAGCGGGGGGATCTGGAGAGCAGTTCTTC
TRBJ2-2 | . | . | TRBV2 | CASSAWTTTGELFF | TGTGCCAGCAGTGCTTGGACTACGACCGGGGAGCTGTTTTTT
TRBJ1-4 | TRBD1 | . | TRBV27 | CASRDREDEKLFF | TGTGCCAGCAGGGACAGGGAGGATGAAAAACTGTTTTTT
TRBJ2-7 | TRBD2 | . | TRBV30 | CAWSISTSGEQYF | TGTGCCTGGAGTATCTCCACTAGCGGCGAGCAGTACTTC
TRBJ1-1 | . | . | TRBV9 | CASSRGGVNTEAFF | TGTGCCAGCAGCCGGGGCGGGGTGAACACTGAAGCTTTCTTT
TRBJ2-7 | . | . | TRBV27 | CASSPGGEQYF | TGTGCCAGCAGCCCCGGGGGCGAGCAGTACTTC
TRBJ2-7 | TRBD1 | . | TRBV6-6 | CASSGQGNEQYF | TGTGCCAGCAGTGGACAGGGTAACGAGCAGTACTTC
TRBJ2-1 | TRBD2 | . | TRBV7-9 | CASSLGSGGRNEQFF | TGTGCCAGCAGCTTAGGTAGCGGGGGGAGGAATGAGCAGTTCTTC
TRBJ2-7 | TRBD1 | . | TRBV5-6 | CASSLGRWTGEEQYF | TGTGCCAGCAGCTTGGGTCGTTGGACAGGTGAAGAGCAGTACTTC
TRBJ1-4 | . | . | TRBV7-9 | CASSRTATNEKLFF | TGTGCCAGCAGCCGGACAGCAACTAATGAAAAACTGTTTTTT
TRBJ2-2 | . | . | TRBV5-1 | CASSSGMPGELFF | TGCGCCAGCAGCTCGGGAATGCCCGGGGAGCTGTTTTTT